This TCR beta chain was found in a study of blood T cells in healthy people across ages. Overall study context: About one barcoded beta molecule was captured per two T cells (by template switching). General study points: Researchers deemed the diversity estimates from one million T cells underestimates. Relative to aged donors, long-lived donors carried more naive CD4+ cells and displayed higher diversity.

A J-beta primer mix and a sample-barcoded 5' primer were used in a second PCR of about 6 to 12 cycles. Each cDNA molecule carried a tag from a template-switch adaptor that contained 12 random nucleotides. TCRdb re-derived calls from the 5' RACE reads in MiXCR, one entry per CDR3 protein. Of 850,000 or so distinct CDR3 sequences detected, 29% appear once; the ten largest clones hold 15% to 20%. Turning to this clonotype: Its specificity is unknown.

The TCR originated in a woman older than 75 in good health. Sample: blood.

This CDR3 is CASSLGTGGGEKLFF. CDR3 nucleotide sequence: TGTGCCAGCAGCCTAGGGACAGGGGGCGGTGAAAAACTGTTTTTT. The rearrangement links TRBV7-8 to TRBJ1-4; 12 bases map to TRBD1. The CDR3 runs to 15 residues. Germline-derived CDR1 and CDR2 are SGHVS and FQNEAQ. Trimming cost V 5 bases and J 7 bases; bases outside gene matches: 5.